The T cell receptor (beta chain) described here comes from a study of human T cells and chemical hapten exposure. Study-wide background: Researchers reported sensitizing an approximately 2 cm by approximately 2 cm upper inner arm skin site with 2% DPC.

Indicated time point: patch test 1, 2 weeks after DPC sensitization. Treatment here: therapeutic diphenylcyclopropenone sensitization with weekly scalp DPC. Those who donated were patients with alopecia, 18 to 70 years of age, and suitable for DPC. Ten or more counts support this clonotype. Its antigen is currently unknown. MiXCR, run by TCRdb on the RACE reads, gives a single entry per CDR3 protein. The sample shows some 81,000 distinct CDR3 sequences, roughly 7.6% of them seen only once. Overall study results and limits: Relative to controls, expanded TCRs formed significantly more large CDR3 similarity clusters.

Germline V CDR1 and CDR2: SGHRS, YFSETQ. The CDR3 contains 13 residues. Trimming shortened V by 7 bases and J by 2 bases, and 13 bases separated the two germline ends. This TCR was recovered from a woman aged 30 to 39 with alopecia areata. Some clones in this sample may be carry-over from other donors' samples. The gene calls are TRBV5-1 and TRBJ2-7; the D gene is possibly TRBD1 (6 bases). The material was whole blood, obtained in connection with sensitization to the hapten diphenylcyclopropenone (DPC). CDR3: CASGRQVPYEQYF. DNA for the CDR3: TGCGCCAGCGGGAGACAGGTCCCCTACGAGCAGTACTTC. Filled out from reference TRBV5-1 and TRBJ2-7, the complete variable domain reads KAGVTQTPRYLIKTRGQQVTLSCSPISGHRSVSWYQQTPGQGLQFLFEYFSETQRNKGNFPGRFSGRQFSNSRSEMNVSTLELGDSALYLCASGRQVPYEQYFGPGTRLTVT.